Sequencing of this TCR beta chain was carried out in a study of cytomegalovirus exposure and HLA in healthy donors. Study-level results: TCR beta sequences numbering around 15,000 were associated with HLA alleles at 0.05 false discovery rate in a later analysis. CMV serostatus was the only recorded immune exposure for donors. Follow-up analysis later connected one missense variant in DCLRE1C with trimming of TCR beta V- and J-genes.

60 Vbeta and 13 Jbeta primers were used in PCR. The method was immunoSEQ multiplex PCR; TCRdb's version includes in-frame clones alone and lacks a portion of them. The repertoire has about 140,000 clones, roughly 80% of them found once; the top ten carry around 3.4%. Germline V gene sequence: CDR1 SNHLY, CDR2 FYNNEI. There are 15 residues in the CDR3. V was cut by 6 bases and J by 4 bases, with 19 bases left in between. This clone was picked up a small number of times. Its antigen is unidentified. The TCR originated in a man aged 40-49 years in good health and CMV-seronegative. The V gene is TRBV2, the J gene TRBJ2-7; tentative D call: TRBD1 (8 bases). Sequencing was done on a sample of PBMCs. CDR3 coding DNA: TGTGCCAGCAGCCGCCAACAGGGGGGGATATACGAGCAGTACTTC. The encoded protein is CASSRQQGGIYEQYF.